This TCR beta chain was profiled in a study of blood T cell repertoires in COVID-19. Study summary: Collection of acute and convalescent COVID-19 samples took place in the United States, Italy and Spain. The cDNA or gDNA used as material had been derived from T cells, B-cell-depleted T cells, or PBMCs.

There are 13 residues in the CDR3. The ends were cut back, 7 bases at V and 2 bases at J, with 11 bases in the middle. CDR1 MNHEY and CDR2 SMNVEV come from the germline V gene (reference sequence). In the authors' methods: Amplified reference gene primers provided the basis for estimating nucleated cell counts. Here immunoSEQ multiplex PCR was the method, and the copy in TCRdb shows in-frame clones only, minus some. Clone size and V and J calls were adopted from that table, with D and trimming inferred from the DNA. The sample yields some 57,000 clones, 92% seen once. The origin of this receptor is a human donor in a cohort sampled during active COVID-19. The chain employs TRBV27 and TRBJ2-5, with D tentatively TRBD2 (7 bases). Sample: peripheral blood. The CDR3 coding sequence is TGTGCCAGCAAGGGGGGGAATCAAGAGACCCAGTACTTC. Its protein product is CASKGGNQETQYF.